Described below is a single T cell receptor (beta chain) sequence and its context. Its specificity is not known. PCR primers comprised 60 Vbeta and 13 Jbeta primers. Sequencing was performed with immunoSEQ multiplex PCR; in TCRdb, only in-frame clones are kept and a portion is missing. Seen here are about 200,000 clones, approximately 70% observed once, and the top ten hold less than 2%. The source of the sample is a study of cytomegalovirus exposure and HLA in healthy donors. Study findings and constraints: Per a later analysis, 18,000 or so TCR beta sequences showed association with HLA alleles at 0.05 false discovery rate. Presence/absence analyses assumed roughly uniform sequencing depth across donors, which may not hold.

Per the germline V gene, CDR1 is SNHLY and CDR2 is FYNNEI. V lost 1 base and J lost 12; bases outside the gene matches: 3. The CDR3 contains 11 residues. The receptor was derived from a woman aged 25 to 39 in good health and CMV-seronegative. The rearrangement joins TRBV2 to TRBJ2-7, with 7 bases fitting TRBD2. The specimen was PBMCs. The CDR3 loop is CASSEVRGSYF. The DNA of the CDR3 is TGTGCCAGCAGTGAAGTGCGGGGGTCGTACTTC.